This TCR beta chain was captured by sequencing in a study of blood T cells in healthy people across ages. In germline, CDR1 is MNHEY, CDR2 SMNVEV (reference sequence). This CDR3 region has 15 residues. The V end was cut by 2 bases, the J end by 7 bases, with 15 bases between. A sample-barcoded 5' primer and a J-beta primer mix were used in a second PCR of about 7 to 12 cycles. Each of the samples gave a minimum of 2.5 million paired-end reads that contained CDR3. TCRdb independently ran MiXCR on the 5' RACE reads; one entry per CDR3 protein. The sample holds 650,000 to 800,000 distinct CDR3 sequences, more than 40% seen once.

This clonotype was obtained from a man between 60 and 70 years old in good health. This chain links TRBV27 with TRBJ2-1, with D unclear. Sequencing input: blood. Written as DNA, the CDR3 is TGTGCCAGCAGTTTAGCAGCCCCCTCCGGGAATGAGCAGTTCTTC. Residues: CASSLAAPSGNEQFF.